This TCR beta chain was recovered during a study of cytomegalovirus exposure and HLA in healthy donors. Study results and caveats: Presence/absence comparisons presumed near-even sequencing depth among donors. In a later analysis, an Asian-associated ancestry cluster reportedly showed fewer N-insertions than the roughly 710-donor mean. Upon later analysis, TCR association rates were observed to vary by HLA locus, being highest for DRB1 and lowest for HLA-C.

As concerns this clone: Antigen unknown.

Both 60 Vbeta primers and 13 Jbeta primers went into the PCR. Only in-frame clones appear in the TCRdb table, and some are missing; sequencing was by immunoSEQ multiplex PCR. The sample carries around 94,000 clones, about 62% recorded once. The donors gave bone marrow, and they were healthy. Sequencing was done on a sample of PBMCs. The clonotype was recovered from a man aged 25-45 years in good health and CMV-seronegative.

The CDR3 DNA follows: TGTGCCATCAGTGACCGGGACAGGGGCCCCAGCTCCTACGAGCAGTACTTC. Translation gives CAISDRDRGPSSYEQYF. V is TRBV10-3 and J is TRBJ2-7; 10 nucleotides line up with TRBD1. V lost 3 bases to trimming and J lost 0 bases; unmatched junction nucleotides: 8. Germline V lookup: CDR1 ENHRY, CDR2 SYGVKD. The CDR3 contains 17 residues.